The 27 T cell receptor beta chains in this list originate from one sample, sequenced in a study of identical twins. In TCRdb, the 5' RACE reads were re-called with MiXCR into one record per CDR3 protein. The table shows some 1,700,000 distinct CDR3 sequences, with about 31% occurring only once. Material: cord blood. Every receptor here comes from a newborn girl in good health.

This clonotype was seen a single time. The V call is TRBV5-6, the J call TRBJ1-2, with D perhaps TRBD1 (5 bases). The length of the CDR3 is 16 residues. V was shortened by 0 bases and J by 1 base, with 13 bases between the two germline ends. Germline CDR1 reads SGHDT; CDR2 reads YYEEEE. CDR3 in amino acids: CASSLAIRDVNYGYTF. For the CDR3, the DNA is TGTGCCAGCAGCTTGGCCATCAGGGACGTTAACTATGGCTACACCTTC.

The chain couples TRBV29-1 to TRBJ2-7, with D possibly TRBD2 on 6 matching bases. The J call may be wrong; the DNA end is better matched by TRBJ2-4. The CDR3 is made up of 11 amino acids. The germline V gene has CDR1 SQVTM and CDR2 ANQGSEA. This CDR3 is CSVVRGNIQYF. Here the CDR3 DNA reads TGCAGCGTTGTTCGGGGGAACATTCAGTACTTC.

Only a few counts were recorded for this clonotype. A read error may produce the germline difference seen at one junction end. The chain combines TRBV6-5 with TRBJ2-1, with TRBD2 matching 7 bases. This CDR3 has 13 amino acids. Looked up from germline, CDR1 is MNHEY and CDR2 is SVGAGI. CDR3 residues: CASSYSMGGEPFF. The CDR3 region has the DNA TGTGCCAGCAGTTACTCGATGGGAGGGGAGCCGTTCTTC.

This clonotype was counted between two and nine times. V gene TRBV29-1 combines with J gene TRBJ2-7; 9 bases are shared with TRBD1. The DNA end favors TRBJ2-5, so the J call may be wrong. The germline CDR1 and CDR2 sequences are SQVTM and ANQGSEA. The CDR3 is 11 residues long. The CDR3 coding sequence is TGCAGCGTTACAGGGGGCGAGACCCAGTACTTC. As protein: CSVTGGETQYF.

V and J are TRBV7-2 and TRBJ1-5; 11 bases line up with TRBD1. CDR3 length equals 15 residues. The germline V gene has CDR1 SGHTA and CDR2 FQGNSA. V trimming: 3 bases; J trimming: 5 bases; junction bases outside the gene matches: 3. CDR3 bases: TGTGCCAGCAGCTTCTGGACAGGGGGCGATCAGCCCCAGCATTTT. Translation: CASSFWTGGDQPQHF.

This clonotype was seen more than once but under ten times. The rearrangement joins TRBV29-1 to TRBJ1-1; 9 nucleotides match TRBD1. V lost 8 bases, J lost 3 bases, and 7 bases stayed unmatched. CDR1 is SQVTM, CDR2 ANQGSEA, per germline. CDR3 length: 13 amino acids. The CDR3 is CSSWGQGHTEAFF. CDR3 bases: TGCAGCTCTTGGGGACAGGGCCACACTGAAGCTTTCTTT.

This clonotype was seen more than once but under ten times. The chain carries TRBV13 and TRBJ1-1, with D perhaps matching TRBD1 (5 bases). The ends were cut back, 4 bases at V and 5 bases at J, with 8 bases in the middle. CDR3 size: 12 residues. Germline CDR1 is PRHDT and CDR2 is FYEKMQ (reference sequence). The CDR3 protein is CASSWDGTEAFF. The CDR3 DNA sequence: TGTGCCAGCAGCTGGGACGGAACTGAAGCTTTCTTT.

The chain couples TRBV28 to TRBJ2-4, with 10 bases fitting TRBD1. The V gene end was trimmed by 0 bases and the J gene end by 1 base; junction bases not matched to a gene: 3. CDR3 length: 17 residues. Germline V gene data show CDR1 as MDHEN and CDR2 as SYDVKM. The CDR3 loop is CASSLWDRGGAKNIQYF. In nucleotides, the CDR3 is TGTGCCAGCAGTTTATGGGACAGGGGGGGGGCCAAAAACATTCAGTACTTC. Complete variable domain (other parts from reference TRBV28 and TRBJ2-4): DVKVTQSSRYLVKRTGEKVFLECVQDMDHENMFWYRQDPGLGLRLIYFSYDVKMKEKGDIPEGYSVSREKKERFSLILESASTNQTSMYLCASSLWDRGGAKNIQYFGAGTRLSVL.

This clonotype was seen ten or more times. V usage is TRBV13 and J usage is TRBJ1-2; D remains unclear. The germline gives CDR1 PRHDT, CDR2 FYEKMQ (reference sequence). Trimming took off 0 bases at V and 1 base at J, with 6 bases between the two ends. The CDR3 contains 14 residues. CDR3 nucleotides: TGTGCCAGCAGCTTAGGGGCGGTTAACTATGGCTACACCTTC. Translating it yields CASSLGAVNYGYTF.

This chain connects TRBV5-6 to TRBJ2-1; 11 nucleotides line up with TRBD1. The J call is doubtful: the DNA matches TRBJ2-7 better. This CDR3 contains 15 residues. CDR1 is SGHDT and CDR2 is YYEEEE in the germline V gene. CDR3 sequence: CASSHGQGAHNEQYF. CDR3 nucleotides: TGTGCCAGCAGTCATGGACAGGGGGCCCACAATGAGCAGTACTTC.

This clonotype was seen a few times. The gene calls are TRBV4-1 and TRBJ1-6, with TRBD1 identical over 7 bases. CDR3 length: 16 residues. The trim removed 6 bases at V and 5 bases at J, leaving 10 bases unmatched. The V gene's germline CDR1 is MGHRA and CDR2 YSYEKL. DNA of the CDR3: TGCGCCAGCAGTTCCCTAGGACAGGAAAATAATTCACCCCTCCACTTT. It encodes CASSSLGQENNSPLHF.

There are a few counts of this clonotype. V gene TRBV10-3 combines with J gene TRBJ2-1; TRBD2 is a possible D gene (5 bases). The CDR3 covers 13 residues. Germline V gene data show CDR1 as ENHRY and CDR2 as SYGVKD. Trimming took off 4 bases at V and 8 bases at J, with 12 bases between the two ends. CDR3: CAISGSGSDEQFF. Here the CDR3 DNA reads TGTGCCATCAGTGGTAGTGGGAGTGATGAGCAGTTCTTC.

The V and J genes are TRBV20-1 and TRBJ1-2; 9 bases agree with TRBD1. From germline, CDR1 is DFQATT and CDR2 SNEGSKA (reference sequence). This CDR3 comprises 16 residues. Germline trimming cut 4 bases from V and 4 bases from J; bases unmatched to any gene: 13. The CDR3 DNA sequence: TGCAGTGCTACCAATCCTTGGACAGGGGATGTCTATGGCTACACCTTC. It encodes CSATNPWTGDVYGYTF.

Only one count was recorded for this clonotype. This rearrangement joins TRBV10-1 to TRBJ2-3; D ambiguous. The germline V gene encodes CDR1 WNHNN and CDR2 SYGVQD (reference sequence). The V and J ends lost 3 bases and 5 bases respectively, with 9 bases between them. The CDR3 loop spans 13 amino acids. The CDR3 spells CASSDPLGDTQYF. In DNA, the CDR3 is TGCGCCAGCAGTGACCCCCTGGGAGATACGCAGTATTTT.

This clonotype was seen more than once but under ten times. The chain has TRBV11-1 and TRBJ2-1, with 9 nucleotides matching TRBD2. The CDR3 loop spans 18 amino acids. V was pared by 2 bases and J by 7 bases, with 15 bases of the junction left unmatched. The germline gives CDR1 SGHAT, CDR2 FQDESV (reference sequence). CDR3 sequence reads: CASSLKGLGGRAGNEQFF. The CDR3 coding sequence is TGTGCCAGCAGCTTAAAAGGACTAGGCGGGAGGGCCGGAAATGAGCAGTTCTTC.

This clonotype has ten or more counts. V usage is TRBV10-3 and J usage is TRBJ2-1, with 10 bases matching TRBD1. This CDR3 spans 15 amino acids. Germline V gene data show CDR1 as ENHRY and CDR2 as SYGVKD. J lost 4 bases, V lost 3 bases, and 3 bases had no gene match. The CDR3 reads CAISDPGQGYNEQFF. Here the CDR3 DNA reads TGTGCCATCAGTGATCCGGGACAGGGGTACAATGAGCAGTTCTTC.

There are a few counts of this clonotype. This chain links TRBV20-1 with TRBJ2-5; no clear D gene. The CDR3 length is 15 residues. The V gene lost 3 bases and the J gene lost 4 bases, with 18 bases spanning the gap. CDR1 is DFQATT and CDR2 is SNEGSKA in the germline V gene (reference sequence). CDR3 loop: CSASLWHHVGETQYF. The CDR3 bases are TGCAGTGCTAGTCTCTGGCATCATGTAGGAGAGACCCAGTACTTC.

This clonotype was observed at least ten times. The chain joins TRBV15 to TRBJ2-1; 7 nucleotides line up with TRBD1. Germline V gene lookup returns CDR1 LNHNV and CDR2 YYDKDF (reference sequence). The V and J ends lost 3 bases and 0 bases, in that order; junction bases with no gene match: 2. The length of the CDR3 is 15 residues. The CDR3 sequence is CATSSRDSSYNEQFF. CDR3 coding DNA: TGTGCCACCAGCAGTAGGGACAGCTCCTACAATGAGCAGTTCTTC.

About this clonotype itself: Just one base apart from a much larger clone, this may be a read error. The chain combines TRBV12-3 or TRBV12-4 with TRBJ2-3; D is unresolved. This CDR3 has 16 residues. Trimming shortened V by 5 bases and J by 0 bases, and 15 bases separated the two germline ends. The CDR3 sequence is CASSRGPTTSTDTQYF. For the CDR3, the DNA is TGTGCCAGCAGTCGCGGCCCTACAACAAGCACAGATACGCAGTATTTT.

This clonotype was found once. The junction does not match germline at one end; this may be a read error. This rearrangement joins TRBV12-3 or TRBV12-4 to TRBJ2-4; D not resolved. The CDR3 length is 14 residues. The chain's CDR3 is CASSLGTPGNIQNF. CDR3 DNA sequence: TGTGCCAGCAGTTTAGGGACGCCAGGAAACATTCAGAACTTC.

The rearrangement uses TRBV5-1 and TRBJ2-3; D may be TRBD2 (7 bases). The CDR3 has 16 amino acids. Germline CDR1 reads SGHRS; CDR2 reads YFSETQ. Trimming took 1 base from V and 1 from J, leaving 13 bases between them. The CDR3 DNA reads as TGCGCCAGCAGCTTGTCCCGGCGGGGGCGCACAGATACGCAGTATTTT. Translating gives CASSLSRRGRTDTQYF.

A word on this clonotype: One junction end does not reproduce the germline sequence, and a read error may be involved. V usage is TRBV5-1 and J usage is TRBJ1-2; TRBD1 agrees at 8 bases. Germline V gene lookup returns CDR1 SGHRS and CDR2 YFSETQ. The CDR3 is made up of 15 amino acids. CDR3 sequence (DNA): TGCGGCAGCAGCTTGGATCCAGGGGGCATCTATGGCTACACCTTC. It yields the protein CGSSLDPGGIYGYTF.

This clonotype has ten or more counts. The chain joins TRBV10-1 to TRBJ2-3, with D uncertain. The CDR3 contains 12 residues. Trimming left V 3 bases short and J 2 bases short, with 3 bases between. From germline, CDR1 is WNHNN and CDR2 SYGVQD (reference sequence). In nucleotides, the CDR3 is TGCGCCAGCAGTGATATCACAGATACGCAGTATTTT. Translating it yields CASSDITDTQYF.

This clonotype was recorded once. The rearrangement links TRBV5-6 to TRBJ2-2; D is ambiguous. Germline assignment: CDR1 SGHDT and CDR2 YYEEEE. V lost 0 bases and J 0 bases, leaving 9 bases between the germline ends. CDR3 length equals 16 residues. CDR3: CASSLDGLTNTGELFF. The CDR3 coding sequence is TGTGCCAGCAGCTTGGACGGTCTTACGAACACCGGGGAGCTGTTTTTT. Full variable domain (outside the CDR3, taken from reference TRBV5-6 and TRBJ2-2): DAGVTQSPTHLIKTRGQQVTLRCSPKSGHDTVSWYQQALGQGPQFIFQYYEEEERQRGNFPDRFSGHQFPNYSSELNVNALLLGDSALYLCASSLDGLTNTGELFFGEGSRLTVL.

The chain carries TRBV5-1 and TRBJ2-3, with TRBD2 matching 8 bases. The CDR3 is 16 amino acids. Germline CDR1 SGHRS, CDR2 YFSETQ. The V and J ends lost 2 bases and 4 bases, in that order; junction bases with no gene match: 9. CDR3 nucleotides: TGCGCCAGCAGCTTCCTAGAGAGACTAGCGTCAGATACGCAGTATTTT. It is translated as CASSFLERLASDTQYF.

The CDR3 DNA sequence: TGTGCCAGCAGCTCCGTCAGGACAGGGAGAAACACTGAAGCTTTCTTT. Translating gives CASSSVRTGRNTEAFF. The chain joins TRBV7-6 to TRBJ1-1, with 8 bases that match TRBD1. CDR3 length equals 16 residues. Losses at the gene ends were 4 bases for V and 2 bases for J; bases not matched to a gene: 9. The germline gives CDR1 SGHVS, CDR2 FNYEAQ.

The table lists this clonotype with a few counts. The chain combines TRBV20-1 with TRBJ1-2; TRBD1 might be the D (6 bases). Germline V CDR1 and CDR2: DFQATT, SNEGSKA (reference sequence). This CDR3 is 13 amino acids long. V was clipped by 2 bases and J by 4 bases, with 11 bases between them. This CDR3 is CSARTGKSYGYTF. The CDR3 DNA reads TGCAGTGCTAGAACAGGGAAGAGCTATGGCTACACCTTC.